This T cell receptor beta chain was retrieved from a study of T cell responses to AZD1222 COVID-19 vaccine. This clone is a singleton in its sample. Its antigen is currently unknown. The table came from immunoSEQ multiplex PCR; TCRdb's copy has only in-frame clones and leaves some out. Here the sample spans just over 90,000 clones, more than 80% being singletons. Per germline, CDR1 KGHSH and CDR2 LQKENI. Trimming pared 4 bases from V and 4 bases from J, leaving 31 bases between. The CDR3 length is 20 residues. The study's findings and limits: Nearly half of spike-specific TCRs reportedly target variant regions that are unmutated in the B.1.351 and B.1.1.7 variants. Spike-specific TCR breadth and depth were elevated following two AZD1222 doses.

The material was peripheral blood, obtained 28 days after the second AZD1222 dose. The V and J genes are TRBV18 and TRBJ1-2; maybe TRBD1 (6 bases). The receptor comes from an adult who received the AZD1222 COVID-19 vaccine. CDR3 protein: CASSLLRDSPGTSRFYGYTF. The DNA for the CDR3 is TGTGCCAGCTCACTCCTCCGGGATTCCCCCGGGACATCAAGGTTCTATGGCTACACCTTC.